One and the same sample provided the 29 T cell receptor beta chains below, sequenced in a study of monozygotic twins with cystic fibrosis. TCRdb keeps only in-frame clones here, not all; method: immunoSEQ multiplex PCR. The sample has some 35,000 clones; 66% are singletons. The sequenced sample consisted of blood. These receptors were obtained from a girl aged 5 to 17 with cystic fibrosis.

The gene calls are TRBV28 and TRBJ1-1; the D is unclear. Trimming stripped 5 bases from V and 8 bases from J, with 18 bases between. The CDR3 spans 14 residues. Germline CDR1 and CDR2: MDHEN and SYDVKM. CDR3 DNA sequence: TGTGCCAGCAGTGCGCCGATTGGGGTCAGGGAAGCTTTCTTT. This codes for CASSAPIGVREAFF.

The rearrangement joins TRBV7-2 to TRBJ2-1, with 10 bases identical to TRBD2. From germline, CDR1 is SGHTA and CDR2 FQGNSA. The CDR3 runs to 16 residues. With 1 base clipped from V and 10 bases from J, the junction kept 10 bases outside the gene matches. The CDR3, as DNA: TGTGCCAGCAGCTTAGGAGGTCTAGCGGGAGTCGGGGAGCAGTTCTTC. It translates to CASSLGGLAGVGEQFF.

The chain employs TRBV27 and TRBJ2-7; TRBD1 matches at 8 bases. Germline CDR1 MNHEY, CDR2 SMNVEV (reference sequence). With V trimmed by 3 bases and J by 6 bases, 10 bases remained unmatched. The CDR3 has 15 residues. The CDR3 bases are TGTGCCAGCAGTTTCGAAACCGGGACAGGTACCGAGCAGTACGTC. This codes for CASSFETGTGTEQYV.

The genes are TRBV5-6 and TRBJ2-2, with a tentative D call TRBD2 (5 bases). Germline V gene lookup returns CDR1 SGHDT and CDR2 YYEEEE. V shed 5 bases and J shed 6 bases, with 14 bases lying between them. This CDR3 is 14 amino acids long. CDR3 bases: TGTGCCAGCAGTCTCGCACTAGTCCCCGGGGAGCTGTTTTTT. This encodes CASSLALVPGELFF.

CDR3 in DNA: TGTGCCAGCAGCCCGGGACAGGGGAACGAGCAGTACGTC. Translation gives CASSPGQGNEQYV. V and J are TRBV5-6 and TRBJ2-7; 10 nucleotides align to TRBD1. The CDR3 has 13 residues. The trim removed 4 bases at V and 5 bases at J, leaving 3 bases unmatched. Germline V gene data show CDR1 as SGHDT and CDR2 as YYEEEE.

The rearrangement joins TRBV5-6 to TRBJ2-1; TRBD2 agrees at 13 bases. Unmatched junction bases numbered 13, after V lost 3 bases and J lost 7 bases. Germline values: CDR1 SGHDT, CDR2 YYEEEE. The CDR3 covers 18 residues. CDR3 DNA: TGTGCCAGCAGCTCCCCGGGACTAGCGGGGTCGTTGGGGAATGAGCAGTTCTTC. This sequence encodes CASSSPGLAGSLGNEQFF.

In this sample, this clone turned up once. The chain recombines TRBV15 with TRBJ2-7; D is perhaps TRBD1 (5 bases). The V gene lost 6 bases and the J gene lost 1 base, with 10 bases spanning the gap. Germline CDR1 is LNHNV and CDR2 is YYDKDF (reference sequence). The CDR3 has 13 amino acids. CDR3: CATSGADSYEQYF. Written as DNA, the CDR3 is TGTGCCACCAGTGGGGCGGATTCCTACGAGCAGTACTTC.

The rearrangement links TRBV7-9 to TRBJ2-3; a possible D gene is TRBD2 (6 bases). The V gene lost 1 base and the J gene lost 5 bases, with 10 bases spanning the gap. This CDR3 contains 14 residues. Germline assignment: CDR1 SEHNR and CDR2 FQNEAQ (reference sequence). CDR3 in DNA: TGTGCCAGCAGCTTAGACTGGGGAGGAGATACGCAGTATTTT. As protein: CASSLDWGGDTQYF.

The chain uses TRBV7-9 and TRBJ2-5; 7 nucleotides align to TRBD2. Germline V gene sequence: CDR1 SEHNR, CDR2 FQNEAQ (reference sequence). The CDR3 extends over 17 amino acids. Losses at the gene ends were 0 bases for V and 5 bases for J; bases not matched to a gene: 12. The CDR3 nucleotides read TGTGCCAGCAGCTTAGCGCGGGGGAGGGCCGTTTCGGAGACCCAGTACTTC. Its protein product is CASSLARGRAVSETQYF.

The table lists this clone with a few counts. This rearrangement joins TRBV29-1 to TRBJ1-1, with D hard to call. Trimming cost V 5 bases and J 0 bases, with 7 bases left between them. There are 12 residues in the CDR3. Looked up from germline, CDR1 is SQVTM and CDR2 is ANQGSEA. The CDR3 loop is CSVKGMNTEAFF. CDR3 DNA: TGCAGCGTTAAAGGGATGAACACTGAAGCTTTCTTT.

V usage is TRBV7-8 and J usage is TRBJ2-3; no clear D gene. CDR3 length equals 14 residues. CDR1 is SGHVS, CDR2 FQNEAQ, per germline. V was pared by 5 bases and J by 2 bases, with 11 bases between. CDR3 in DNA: TGTGCCAGCAGCCGTGACCCTTCCACAGATACGCAGTATTTT. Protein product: CASSRDPSTDTQYF.

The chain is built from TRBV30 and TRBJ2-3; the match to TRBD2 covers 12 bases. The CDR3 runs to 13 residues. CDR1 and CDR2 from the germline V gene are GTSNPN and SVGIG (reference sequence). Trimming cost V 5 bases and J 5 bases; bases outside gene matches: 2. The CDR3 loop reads CAWGLAGLDTQYF. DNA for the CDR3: TGTGCCTGGGGACTAGCGGGACTAGATACGCAGTATTTT.

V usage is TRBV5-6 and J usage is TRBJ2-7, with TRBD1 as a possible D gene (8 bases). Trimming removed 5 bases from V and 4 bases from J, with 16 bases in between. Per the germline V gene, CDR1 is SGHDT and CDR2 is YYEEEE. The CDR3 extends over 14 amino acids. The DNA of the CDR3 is TGTGCCAGCAGGTTACAGGGGGAGGGTTACGAGCAGTACTTC. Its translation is CASRLQGEGYEQYF.

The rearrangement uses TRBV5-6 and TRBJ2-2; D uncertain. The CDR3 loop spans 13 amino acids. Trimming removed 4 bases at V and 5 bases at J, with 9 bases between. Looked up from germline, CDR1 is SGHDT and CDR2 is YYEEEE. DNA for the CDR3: TGTGCCAGCAGCGTCGACTTAACCGGGGAGCTGTTTTTT. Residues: CASSVDLTGELFF.

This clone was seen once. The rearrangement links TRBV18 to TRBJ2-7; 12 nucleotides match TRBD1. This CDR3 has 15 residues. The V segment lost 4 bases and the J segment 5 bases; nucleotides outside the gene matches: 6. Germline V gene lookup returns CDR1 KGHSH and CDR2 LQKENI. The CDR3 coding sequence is TGTGCCAGCTCACTAGGGACAGGGGGCTGGAACGAGCAGTACGTC. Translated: CASSLGTGGWNEQYV.

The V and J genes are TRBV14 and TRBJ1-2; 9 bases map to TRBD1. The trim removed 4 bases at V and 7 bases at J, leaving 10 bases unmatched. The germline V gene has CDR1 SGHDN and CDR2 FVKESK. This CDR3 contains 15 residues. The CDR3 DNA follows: TGTGCCAGCAGCCGAACCGGGACAGGGAGTTTTGGCTACACCTTC. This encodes CASSRTGTGSFGYTF.

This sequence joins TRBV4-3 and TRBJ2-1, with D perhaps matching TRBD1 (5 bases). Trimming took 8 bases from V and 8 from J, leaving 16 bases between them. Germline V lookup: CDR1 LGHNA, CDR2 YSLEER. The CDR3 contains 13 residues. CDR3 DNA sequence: TGCGCCAGCGAAAAAGGGGCACGCTATGAGCAGTTCTTC. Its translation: CASEKGARYEQFF.

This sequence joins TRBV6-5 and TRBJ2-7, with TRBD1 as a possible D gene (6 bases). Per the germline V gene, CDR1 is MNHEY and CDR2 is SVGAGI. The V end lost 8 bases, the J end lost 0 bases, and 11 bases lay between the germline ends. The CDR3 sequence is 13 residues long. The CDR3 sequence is CASARDISYEQYV. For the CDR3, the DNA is TGTGCCAGCGCCAGGGACATCTCCTACGAGCAGTACGTC.

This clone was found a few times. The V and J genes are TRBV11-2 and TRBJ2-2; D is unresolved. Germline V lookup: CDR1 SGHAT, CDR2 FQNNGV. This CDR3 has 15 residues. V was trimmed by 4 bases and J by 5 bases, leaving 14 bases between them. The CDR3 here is CASSWSGVLTGELFF. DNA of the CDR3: TGTGCCAGCAGCTGGAGTGGGGTATTAACCGGGGAGCTGTTTTTT.

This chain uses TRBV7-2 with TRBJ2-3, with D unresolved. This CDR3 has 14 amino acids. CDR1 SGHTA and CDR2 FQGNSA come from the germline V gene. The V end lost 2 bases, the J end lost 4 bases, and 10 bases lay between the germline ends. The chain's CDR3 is CASSLQVYADTQYF. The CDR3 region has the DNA TGTGCCAGCAGCTTACAGGTGTACGCAGATACGCAGTATTTT.

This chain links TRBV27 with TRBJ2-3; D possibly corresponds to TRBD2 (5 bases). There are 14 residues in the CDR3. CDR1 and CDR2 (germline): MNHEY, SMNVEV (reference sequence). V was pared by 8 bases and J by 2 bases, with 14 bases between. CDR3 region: CASRDSAPTDTQYF. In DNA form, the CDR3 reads TGTGCCAGCCGGGATAGCGCGCCCACAGATACGCAGTATTTT.

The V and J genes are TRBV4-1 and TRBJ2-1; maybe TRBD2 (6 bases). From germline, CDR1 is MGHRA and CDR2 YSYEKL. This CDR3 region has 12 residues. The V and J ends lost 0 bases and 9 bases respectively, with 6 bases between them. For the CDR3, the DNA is TGCGCCAGCAGCCAAGACGGGGGTGAGCAGTTCTTC. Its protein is CASSQDGGEQFF.

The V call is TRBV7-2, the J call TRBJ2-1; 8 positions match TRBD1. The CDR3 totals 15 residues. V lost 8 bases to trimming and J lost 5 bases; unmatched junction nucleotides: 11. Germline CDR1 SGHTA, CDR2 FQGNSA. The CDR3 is CASVRGQASNNEQFF. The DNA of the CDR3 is TGTGCCAGCGTTCGGGGACAGGCCTCAAACAATGAGCAGTTCTTC.

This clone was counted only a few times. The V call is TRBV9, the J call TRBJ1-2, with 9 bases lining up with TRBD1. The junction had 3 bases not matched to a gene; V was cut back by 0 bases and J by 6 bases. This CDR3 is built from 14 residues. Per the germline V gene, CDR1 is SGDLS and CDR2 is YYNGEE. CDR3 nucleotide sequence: TGTGCCAGCAGCGTAGCCCGGGACAGGGATGGCTACACCTTC. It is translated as CASSVARDRDGYTF.

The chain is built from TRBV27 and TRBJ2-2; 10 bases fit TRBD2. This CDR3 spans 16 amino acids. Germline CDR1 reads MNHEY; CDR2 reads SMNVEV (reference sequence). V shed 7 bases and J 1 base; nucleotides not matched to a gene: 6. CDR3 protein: CASTKLAGENTGELFF. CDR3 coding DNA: TGTGCCAGCACTAAGCTAGCGGGAGAGAACACCGGGGAGCTGTTTTTT.

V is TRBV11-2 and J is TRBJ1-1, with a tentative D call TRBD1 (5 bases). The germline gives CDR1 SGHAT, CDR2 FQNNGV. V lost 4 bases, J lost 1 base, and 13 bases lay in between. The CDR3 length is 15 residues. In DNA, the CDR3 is TGTGCCAGCAGCTCTTACGCAACAGGGAACACTGAAGCTTTCTTT. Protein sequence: CASSSYATGNTEAFF.

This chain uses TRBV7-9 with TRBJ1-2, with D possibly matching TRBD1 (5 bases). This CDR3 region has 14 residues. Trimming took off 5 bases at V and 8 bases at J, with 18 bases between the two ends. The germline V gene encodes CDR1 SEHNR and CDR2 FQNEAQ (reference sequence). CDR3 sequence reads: CASSPLKGVQGYTF. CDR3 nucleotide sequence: TGTGCCAGCAGCCCCCTCAAAGGGGTGCAAGGCTACACCTTC.

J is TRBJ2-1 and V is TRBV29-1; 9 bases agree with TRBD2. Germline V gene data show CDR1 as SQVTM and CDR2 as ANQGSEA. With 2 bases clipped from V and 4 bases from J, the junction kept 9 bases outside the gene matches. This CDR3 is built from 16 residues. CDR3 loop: CSVEMGREGRYNEQFF. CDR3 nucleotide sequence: TGCAGCGTTGAAATGGGGCGGGAGGGCCGATACAATGAGCAGTTCTTC.

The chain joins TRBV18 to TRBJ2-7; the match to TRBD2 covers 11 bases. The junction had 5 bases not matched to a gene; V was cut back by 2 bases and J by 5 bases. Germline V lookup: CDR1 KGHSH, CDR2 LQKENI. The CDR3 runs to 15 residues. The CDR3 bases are TGTGCCAGCTCACCATTGACTAGCGGGATGAACGAGCAGTACTTC. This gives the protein CASSPLTSGMNEQYF. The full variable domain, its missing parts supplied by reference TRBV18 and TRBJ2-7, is NAGVMQNPRHLVRRRGQEARLRCSPMKGHSHVYWYRQLPEEGLKFMVYLQKENIIDESGMPKERFSAEFPKEGPSILRIQQVVRGDSAAYFCASSPLTSGMNEQYFGPGTRLTVT.